The 10 T cell receptor beta chains listed next were all sequenced from one sample in a study of T cell responses to AZD1222 COVID-19 vaccine. Assay used: immunoSEQ multiplex PCR; TCRdb lists only in-frame clones, some missing. The table records about 31,000 clones, roughly 90% of them present only once. The sample in question was peripheral blood, obtained 28 days after the second AZD1222 dose. These receptors were collected from an adult who received the AZD1222 COVID-19 vaccine.

This clone was found once. The V gene is TRBV5-1, the J gene TRBJ1-4; maybe TRBD1 (5 bases). Trimming stripped 1 base from V and 3 bases from J, with 10 bases between. This CDR3 contains 15 residues. Germline CDR1 SGHRS, CDR2 YFSETQ. The CDR3 DNA reads as TGCGCCAGCAGCTTGTCAGGGATTCCTAATGAAAAACTGTTTTTT. As protein: CASSLSGIPNEKLFF.

This rearrangement joins TRBV5-1 to TRBJ2-1; 7 bases map to TRBD1. The CDR3 runs 14 residues. The junction had 6 bases not matched to a gene; V was cut back by 0 bases and J by 9 bases. Germline CDR1 is SGHRS and CDR2 is YFSETQ. Written as DNA, the CDR3 is TGCGCCAGCAGCTTGGAGGGACAGTTCCGTGAGCAGTTCTTC. Amino acid sequence: CASSLEGQFREQFF.

The chain links TRBV28 to TRBJ1-2, with a possible D match to TRBD1 (6 bases). The V gene's germline CDR1 is MDHEN and CDR2 SYDVKM. V lost 6 bases to trimming and J lost 4 bases, with 21 bases between them. This CDR3 is built from 16 residues. The CDR3 nucleotides are TGTGCCAGCAGACCTCCCGCGGGGGCTGGCGGCTATGGCTACACCTTC. Protein product: CASRPPAGAGGYGYTF.

The chain couples TRBV27 to TRBJ1-2; 9 nucleotides agree with TRBD1. The V segment lost 4 bases and the J segment 5 bases; nucleotides outside the gene matches: 8. CDR1 is MNHEY, CDR2 SMNVEV, per germline (reference sequence). The CDR3 loop spans 15 amino acids. The DNA of the CDR3 is TGTGCCAGCAGTTCCCGGACAGGGGTAGAGTATGGCTACACCTTC. Amino acid sequence: CASSSRTGVEYGYTF.

The chain links TRBV28 to TRBJ2-6; maybe TRBD1 (5 bases). Germline lookup yields CDR1 MDHEN and CDR2 SYDVKM. V lost 2 bases and J lost 2, with 16 bases in between. This CDR3 spans 18 amino acids. CDR3 DNA sequence: TGTGCCAGCAGTTTACGTCAAGGGGTCCCTCCTGGGGCCAACGTCCTGACTTTC. Translating gives CASSLRQGVPPGANVLTF.

Details on this clone: Distinct nucleotide sequences in the sample also encode this CDR3. The CDR3 reads CASSLGTGDTEAFF. The DNA of the CDR3 is TGCGCCAGCAGCTTGGGCACGGGAGACACTGAAGCTTTCTTT. This chain joins TRBV5-1 and TRBJ1-1; D gene unclear. Germline CDR1 is SGHRS and CDR2 is YFSETQ. The ends were cut back, 0 bases at V and 3 bases at J, with 9 bases in the middle. This CDR3 has 14 residues.

The V gene is TRBV19, the J gene TRBJ1-1; the D is unclear. Germline V gene lookup returns CDR1 LNHDA and CDR2 SQIVND (reference sequence). CDR3 size: 17 residues. Between the trimmed V and J ends, which lost 3 bases and 3 bases, there was a span of 20 bases. CDR3 DNA: TGTGCCAGTAGTATTCGACCAGGAGGTTCTTGGGACACTGAAGCTTTCTTT. Its translation is CASSIRPGGSWDTEAFF.

CDR3 amino acids: CASSAQTSGGGETQYF. Written as DNA, the CDR3 is TGTGCCAGCAGCGCACAAACTAGCGGGGGGGGCGAGACCCAGTACTTC. The chain carries TRBV7-8 and TRBJ2-5; TRBD2 matches at 13 bases. In germline, CDR1 is SGHVS, CDR2 FQNEAQ. The J segment lost 5 bases and the V segment lost 5 bases, leaving 8 bases of the junction unmatched. This CDR3 has 16 residues.

The rearrangement links TRBV12-3 or TRBV12-4 to TRBJ1-1; D unresolved. V was cut by 5 bases and J by 0 bases, with 7 bases left in between. This CDR3 comprises 13 residues. The CDR3 nucleotides are TGTGCCAGCAGTCAGCAGGTGAACACTGAAGCTTTCTTT. This encodes CASSQQVNTEAFF.

This sequence joins TRBV4-2 and TRBJ2-7; possible D gene TRBD2, 5 bases. The CDR3 length is 16 residues. V was clipped by 4 bases and J by 3 bases, with 19 bases between them. Germline V gives CDR1 LGHNA, CDR2 YNFKEQ. CDR3: CASSPFAVARDYEQYF. The CDR3 bases are TGTGCCAGCAGCCCCTTTGCGGTGGCCCGGGACTACGAGCAGTACTTC.